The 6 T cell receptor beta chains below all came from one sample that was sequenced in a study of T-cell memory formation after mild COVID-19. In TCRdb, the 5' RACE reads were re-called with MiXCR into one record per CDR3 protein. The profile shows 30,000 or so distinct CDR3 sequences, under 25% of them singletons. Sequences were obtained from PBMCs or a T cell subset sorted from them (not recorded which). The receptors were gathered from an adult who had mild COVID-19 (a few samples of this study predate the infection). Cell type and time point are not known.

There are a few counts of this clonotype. CDR3 residues: CASSQTVTYEQYF. DNA for the CDR3: TGTGCCAGCAGCCAGACTGTAACCTACGAGCAGTACTTC. The chain has TRBV3-1 and TRBJ2-7; D is unresolved. CDR1 LGHDT and CDR2 YNNKEL come from the germline V gene (reference sequence). V shed 3 bases and J shed 2 bases, with 8 bases lying between them. The CDR3 is made up of 13 amino acids.

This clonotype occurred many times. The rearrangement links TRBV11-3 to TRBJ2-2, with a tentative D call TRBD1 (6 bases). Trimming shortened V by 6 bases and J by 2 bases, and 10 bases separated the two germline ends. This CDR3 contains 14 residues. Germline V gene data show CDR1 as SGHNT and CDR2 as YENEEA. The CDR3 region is CASRPDRNTGELFF. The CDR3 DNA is TGTGCCAGCAGACCGGACAGAAACACCGGGGAGCTGTTTTTT.

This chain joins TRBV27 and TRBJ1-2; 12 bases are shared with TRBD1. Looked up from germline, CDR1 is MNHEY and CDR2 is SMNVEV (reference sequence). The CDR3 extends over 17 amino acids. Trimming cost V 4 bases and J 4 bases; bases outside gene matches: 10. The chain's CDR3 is CASSSLLGTGGGYGYTF. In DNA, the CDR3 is TGTGCCAGCAGTTCCTTGCTAGGGACAGGGGGCGGCTATGGCTACACCTTC.

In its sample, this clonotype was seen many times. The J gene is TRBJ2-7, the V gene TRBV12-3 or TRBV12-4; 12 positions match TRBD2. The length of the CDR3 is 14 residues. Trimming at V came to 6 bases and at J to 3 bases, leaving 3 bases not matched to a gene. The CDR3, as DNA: TGTGCCAGCAGGACTAGCGGGAGTGTCTACGAGCAGTACTTC. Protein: CASRTSGSVYEQYF.

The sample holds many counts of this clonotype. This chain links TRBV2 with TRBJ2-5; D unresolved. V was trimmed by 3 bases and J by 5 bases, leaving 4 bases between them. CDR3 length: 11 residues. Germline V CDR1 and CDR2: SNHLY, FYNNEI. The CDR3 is CASSEWETQYF. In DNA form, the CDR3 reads TGTGCCAGCAGTGAGTGGGAGACCCAGTACTTC.

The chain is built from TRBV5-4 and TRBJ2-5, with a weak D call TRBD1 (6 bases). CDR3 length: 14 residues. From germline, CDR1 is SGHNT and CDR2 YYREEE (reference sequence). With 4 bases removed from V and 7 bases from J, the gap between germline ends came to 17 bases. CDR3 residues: CASSLAGVGRTQYF. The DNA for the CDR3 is TGTGCCAGCAGCCTGGCAGGGGTCGGAAGGACCCAGTACTTC.